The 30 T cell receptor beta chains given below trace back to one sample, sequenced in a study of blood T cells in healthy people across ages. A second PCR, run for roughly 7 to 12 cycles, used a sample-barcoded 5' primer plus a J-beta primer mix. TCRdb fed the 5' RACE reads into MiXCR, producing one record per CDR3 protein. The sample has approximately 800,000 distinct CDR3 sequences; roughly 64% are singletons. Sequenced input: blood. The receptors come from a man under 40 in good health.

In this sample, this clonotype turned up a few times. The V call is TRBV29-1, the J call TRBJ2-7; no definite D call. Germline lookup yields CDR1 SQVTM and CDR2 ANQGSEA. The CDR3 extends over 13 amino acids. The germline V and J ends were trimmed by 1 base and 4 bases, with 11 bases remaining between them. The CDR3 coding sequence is TGCAGCGTTGAAGTGGGCAGCCTATACGAGCAGTACTTC. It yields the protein CSVEVGSLYEQYF.

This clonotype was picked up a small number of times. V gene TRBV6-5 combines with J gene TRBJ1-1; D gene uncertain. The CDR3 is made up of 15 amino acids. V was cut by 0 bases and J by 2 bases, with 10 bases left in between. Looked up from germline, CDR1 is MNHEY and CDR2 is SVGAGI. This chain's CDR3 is CASSYSWAANTEAFF. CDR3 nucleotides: TGTGCCAGCAGTTACTCCTGGGCAGCCAACACTGAAGCTTTCTTT.

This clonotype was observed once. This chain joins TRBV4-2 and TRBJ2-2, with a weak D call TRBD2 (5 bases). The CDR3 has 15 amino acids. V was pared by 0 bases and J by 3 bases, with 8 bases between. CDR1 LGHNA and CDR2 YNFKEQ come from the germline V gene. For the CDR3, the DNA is TGTGCCAGCAGCCAAGATGGGAGCTACACCGGGGAGCTGTTTTTT. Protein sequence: CASSQDGSYTGELFF.

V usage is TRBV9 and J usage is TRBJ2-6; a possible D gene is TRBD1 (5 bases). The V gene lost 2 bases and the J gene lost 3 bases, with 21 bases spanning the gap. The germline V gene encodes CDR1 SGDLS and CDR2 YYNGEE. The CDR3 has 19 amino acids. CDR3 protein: CASSVSIGAAANGANVLTF. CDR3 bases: TGTGCCAGCAGCGTGTCGATAGGGGCGGCAGCAAATGGGGCCAACGTCCTGACTTTC.

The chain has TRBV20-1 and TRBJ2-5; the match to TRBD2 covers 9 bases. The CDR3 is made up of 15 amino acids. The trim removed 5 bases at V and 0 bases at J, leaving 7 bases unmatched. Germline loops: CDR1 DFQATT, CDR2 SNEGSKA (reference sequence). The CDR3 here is CSAAKASGNQETQYF. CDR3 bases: TGCAGTGCTGCCAAAGCTAGCGGGAACCAAGAGACCCAGTACTTC.

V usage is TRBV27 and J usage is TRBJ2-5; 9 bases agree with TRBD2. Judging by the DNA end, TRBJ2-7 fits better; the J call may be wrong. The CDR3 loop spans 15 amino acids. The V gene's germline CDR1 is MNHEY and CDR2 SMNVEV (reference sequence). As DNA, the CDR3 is TGTGCCAGCAGTCCCGGGACTAGCCAACACTACGAGCAGTACTTC. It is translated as CASSPGTSQHYEQYF.

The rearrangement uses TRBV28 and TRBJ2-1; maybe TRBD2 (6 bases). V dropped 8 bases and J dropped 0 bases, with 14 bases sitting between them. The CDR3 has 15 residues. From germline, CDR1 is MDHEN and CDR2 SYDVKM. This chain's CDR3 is CASSPAGNSYNEQFF. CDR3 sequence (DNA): TGTGCCAGCTCCCCCGCGGGGAACTCCTACAATGAGCAGTTCTTC.

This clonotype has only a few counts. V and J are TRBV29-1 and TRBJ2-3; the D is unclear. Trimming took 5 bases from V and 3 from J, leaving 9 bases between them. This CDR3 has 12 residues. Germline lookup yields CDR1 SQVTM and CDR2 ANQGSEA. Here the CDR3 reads CSVTVLTDTQYF. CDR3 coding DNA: TGCAGCGTTACTGTTTTGACAGATACGCAGTATTTT.

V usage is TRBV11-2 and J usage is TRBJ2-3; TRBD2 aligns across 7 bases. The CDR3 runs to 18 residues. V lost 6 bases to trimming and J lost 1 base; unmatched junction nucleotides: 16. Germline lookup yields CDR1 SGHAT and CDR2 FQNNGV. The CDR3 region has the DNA TGTGCCAGCAGTTCTTTCCGGGCCCTCAGCGGGGGCACAGATACGCAGTATTTT. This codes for CASSSFRALSGGTDTQYF. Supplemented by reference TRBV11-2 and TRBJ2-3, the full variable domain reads EAGVAQSPRYKIIEKRQSVAFWCNPISGHATLYWYQQILGQGPKLLIQFQNNGVVDDSQLPKDRFSAERLKGVDSTLKIQPAKLEDSAVYLCASSSFRALSGGTDTQYFGPGTRLTVL.

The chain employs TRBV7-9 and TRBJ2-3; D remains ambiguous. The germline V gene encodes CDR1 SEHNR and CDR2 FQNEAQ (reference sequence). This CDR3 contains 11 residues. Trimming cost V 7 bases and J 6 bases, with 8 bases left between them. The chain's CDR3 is CASTDGDTQYF. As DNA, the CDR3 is TGTGCCAGCACCGACGGCGATACGCAGTATTTT.

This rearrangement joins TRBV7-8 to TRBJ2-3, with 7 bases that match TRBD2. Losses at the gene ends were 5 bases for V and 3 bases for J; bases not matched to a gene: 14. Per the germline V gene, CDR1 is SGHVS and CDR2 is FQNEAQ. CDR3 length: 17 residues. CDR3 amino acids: CASSPPRQRGLTDTQYF. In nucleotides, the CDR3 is TGTGCCAGCAGCCCGCCAAGGCAGCGGGGTTTGACAGATACGCAGTATTTT. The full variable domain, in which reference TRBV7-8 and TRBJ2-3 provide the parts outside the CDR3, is GAGVSQSPRYKVAKRGQDVALRCDPISGHVSLFWYQQALGQGPEFLTYFQNEAQLDKSGLPSDRFFAERPEGSVSTLKIQRTQQEDSAVYLCASSPPRQRGLTDTQYFGPGTRLTVL.

The CDR3 sequence is CASSPPGSRAYGYTF. DNA for the CDR3: TGTGCCAGCAGCCCTCCGGGGTCACGGGCTTATGGCTACACCTTC. V gene TRBV9 combines with J gene TRBJ1-2, with D unresolved. Trimming removed 4 bases from V and 5 bases from J, with 18 bases in between. Germline assignment: CDR1 SGDLS and CDR2 YYNGEE. The CDR3 spans 15 residues.

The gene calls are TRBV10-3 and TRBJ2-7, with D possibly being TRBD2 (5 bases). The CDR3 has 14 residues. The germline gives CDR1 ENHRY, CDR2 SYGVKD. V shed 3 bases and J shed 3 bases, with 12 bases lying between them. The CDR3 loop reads CAISEPGINYEQYF. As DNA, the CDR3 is TGTGCCATCAGTGAACCCGGGATAAACTACGAGCAGTACTTC.

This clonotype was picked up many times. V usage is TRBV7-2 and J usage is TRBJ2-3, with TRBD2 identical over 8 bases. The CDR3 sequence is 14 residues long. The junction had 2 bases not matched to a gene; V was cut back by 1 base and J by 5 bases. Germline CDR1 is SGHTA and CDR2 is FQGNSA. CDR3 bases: TGTGCCAGCAGCTTAGGAGCGGGAGTAGATACGCAGTATTTT. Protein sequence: CASSLGAGVDTQYF.

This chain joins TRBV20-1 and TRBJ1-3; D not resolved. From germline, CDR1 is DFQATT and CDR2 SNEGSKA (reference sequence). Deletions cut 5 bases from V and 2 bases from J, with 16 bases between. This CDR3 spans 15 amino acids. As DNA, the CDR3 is TGCAGTGCTCAACCCAAATCCACCCCTGGAAACACCATATATTTT. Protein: CSAQPKSTPGNTIYF.

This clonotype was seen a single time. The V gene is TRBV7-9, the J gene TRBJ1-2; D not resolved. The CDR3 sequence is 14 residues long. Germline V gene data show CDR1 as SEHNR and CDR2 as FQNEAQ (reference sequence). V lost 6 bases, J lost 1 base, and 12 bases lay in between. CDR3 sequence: CASRQSDLNYGYTF. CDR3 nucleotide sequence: TGTGCCAGCAGACAAAGCGACCTTAACTATGGCTACACCTTC.

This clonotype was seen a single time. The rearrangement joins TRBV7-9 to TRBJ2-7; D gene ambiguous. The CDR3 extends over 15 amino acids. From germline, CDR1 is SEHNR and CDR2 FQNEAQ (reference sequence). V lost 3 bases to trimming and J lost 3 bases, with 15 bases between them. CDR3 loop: CASSFSAPANYEQYF. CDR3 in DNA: TGTGCCAGCAGCTTTTCGGCCCCGGCCAACTACGAGCAGTACTTC.

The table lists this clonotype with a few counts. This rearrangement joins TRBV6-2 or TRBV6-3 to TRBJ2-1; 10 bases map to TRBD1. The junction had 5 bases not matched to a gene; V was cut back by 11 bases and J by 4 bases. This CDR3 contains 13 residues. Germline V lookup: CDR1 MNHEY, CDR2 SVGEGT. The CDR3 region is CAGRDRGYNEQFF. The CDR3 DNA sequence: TGTGCCGGCCGGGACAGGGGTTACAATGAGCAGTTCTTC.

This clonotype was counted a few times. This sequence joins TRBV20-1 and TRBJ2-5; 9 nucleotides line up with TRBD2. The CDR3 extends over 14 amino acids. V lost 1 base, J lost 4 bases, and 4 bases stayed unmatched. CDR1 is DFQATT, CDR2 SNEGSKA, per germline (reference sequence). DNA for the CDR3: TGCAGTGCTAGAGGGACGACTAGCGGAGAGACCCAGTACTTC. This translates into CSARGTTSGETQYF.

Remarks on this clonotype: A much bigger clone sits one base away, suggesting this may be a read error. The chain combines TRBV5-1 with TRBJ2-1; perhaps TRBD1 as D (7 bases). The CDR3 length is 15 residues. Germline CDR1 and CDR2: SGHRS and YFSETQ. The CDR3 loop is CTSSPGGSSYNEQFF. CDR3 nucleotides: TGCACCAGCAGCCCAGGGGGGAGCTCCTACAATGAGCAGTTCTTC.

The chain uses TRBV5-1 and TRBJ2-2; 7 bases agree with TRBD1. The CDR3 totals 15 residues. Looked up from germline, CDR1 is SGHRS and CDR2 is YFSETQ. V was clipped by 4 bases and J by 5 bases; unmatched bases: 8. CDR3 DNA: TGCGCCAGCAGCCAAGAGACAGGGACGACCGGGGAGCTGTTTTTT. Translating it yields CASSQETGTTGELFF.

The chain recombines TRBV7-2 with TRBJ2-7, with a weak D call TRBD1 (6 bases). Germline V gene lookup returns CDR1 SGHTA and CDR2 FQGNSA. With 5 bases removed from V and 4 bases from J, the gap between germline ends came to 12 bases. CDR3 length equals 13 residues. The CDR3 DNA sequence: TGTGCCAGCAGCAAACGACAGGCTTACGAGCAGTACTTC. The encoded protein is CASSKRQAYEQYF.

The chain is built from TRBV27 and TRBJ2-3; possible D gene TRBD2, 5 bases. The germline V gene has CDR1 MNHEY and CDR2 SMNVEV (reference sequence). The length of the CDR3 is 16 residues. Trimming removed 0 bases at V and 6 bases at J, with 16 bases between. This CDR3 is CASSLSTLLVTDTQYF. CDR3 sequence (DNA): TGTGCCAGCAGTTTATCGACTTTACTAGTAACCGATACGCAGTATTTT.

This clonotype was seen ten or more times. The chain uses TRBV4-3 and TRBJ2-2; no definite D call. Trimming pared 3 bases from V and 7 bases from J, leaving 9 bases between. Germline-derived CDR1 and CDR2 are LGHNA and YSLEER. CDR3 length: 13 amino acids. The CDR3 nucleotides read TGCGCCAGCAGCCATCAGGACGGCGGGGAGCTGTTTTTT. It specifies CASSHQDGGELFF.

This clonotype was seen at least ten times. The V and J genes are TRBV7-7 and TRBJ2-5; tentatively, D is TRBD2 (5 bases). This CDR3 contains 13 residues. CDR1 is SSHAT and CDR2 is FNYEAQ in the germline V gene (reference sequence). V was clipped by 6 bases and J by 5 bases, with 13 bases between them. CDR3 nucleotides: TGTGCCAGCAGTGGGCTAGCTGGGGAGACCCAGTACTTC. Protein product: CASSGLAGETQYF. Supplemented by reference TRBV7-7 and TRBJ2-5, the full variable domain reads GAGVSQSPRYKVTKRGQDVTLRCDPISSHATLYWYQQALGQGPEFLTYFNYEAQPDKSGLPSDRFSAERPEGSISTLTIQRTEQRDSAMYRCASSGLAGETQYFGPGTRLLVL.

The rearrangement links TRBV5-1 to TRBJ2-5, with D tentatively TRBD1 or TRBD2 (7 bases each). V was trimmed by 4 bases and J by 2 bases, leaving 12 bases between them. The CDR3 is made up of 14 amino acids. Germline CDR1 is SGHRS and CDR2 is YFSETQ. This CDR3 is CASSQAGQQETQYF. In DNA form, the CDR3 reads TGCGCCAGCAGCCAAGCGGGACAGCAAGAGACCCAGTACTTC.

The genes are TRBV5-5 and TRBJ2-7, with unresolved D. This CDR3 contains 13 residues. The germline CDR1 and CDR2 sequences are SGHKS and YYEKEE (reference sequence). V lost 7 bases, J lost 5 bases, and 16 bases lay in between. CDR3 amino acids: CASERAPSHEQYF. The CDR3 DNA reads TGTGCCAGCGAGCGCGCGCCTTCCCACGAGCAGTACTTC.

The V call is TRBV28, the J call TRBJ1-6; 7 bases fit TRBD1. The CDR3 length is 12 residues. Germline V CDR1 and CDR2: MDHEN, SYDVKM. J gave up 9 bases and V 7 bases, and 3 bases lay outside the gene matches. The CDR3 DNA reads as TGTGCCAGCACACCAGGGGGTTCACCCCTCCACTTT. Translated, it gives CASTPGGSPLHF.

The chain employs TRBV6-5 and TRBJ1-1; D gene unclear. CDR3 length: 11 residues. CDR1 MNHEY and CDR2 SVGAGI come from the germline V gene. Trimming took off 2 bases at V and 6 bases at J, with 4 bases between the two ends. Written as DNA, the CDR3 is TGTGCCAGCAGTTACGAAGCTGAAGCTTTCTTT. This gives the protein CASSYEAEAFF.

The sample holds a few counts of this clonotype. The DNA of the CDR3 is TGTGCCAGCGCCCCGGACTCAAGCTCCTACAATGAGCAGTTCTTC. The encoded protein is CASAPDSSSYNEQFF. The chain links TRBV7-3 to TRBJ2-1, with D tentatively TRBD2 (5 bases). The CDR3 runs 15 residues. V shed 8 bases and J shed 0 bases, with 14 bases lying between them. Germline CDR1 is SGHTA and CDR2 is FQGTGA.